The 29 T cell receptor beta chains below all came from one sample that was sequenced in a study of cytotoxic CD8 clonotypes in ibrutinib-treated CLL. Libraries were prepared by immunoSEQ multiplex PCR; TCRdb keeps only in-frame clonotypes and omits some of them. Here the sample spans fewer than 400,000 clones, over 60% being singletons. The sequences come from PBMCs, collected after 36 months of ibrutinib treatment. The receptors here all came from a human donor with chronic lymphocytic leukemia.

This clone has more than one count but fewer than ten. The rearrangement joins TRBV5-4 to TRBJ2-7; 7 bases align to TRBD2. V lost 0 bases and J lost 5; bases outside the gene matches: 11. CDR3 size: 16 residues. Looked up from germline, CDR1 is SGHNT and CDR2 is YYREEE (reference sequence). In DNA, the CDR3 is TGTGCCAGCAGCTTGGACGGGGGGAAATTTCGAAACGAGCAGTACTTC. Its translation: CASSLDGGKFRNEQYF. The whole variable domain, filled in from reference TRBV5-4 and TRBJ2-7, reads ETGVTQSPTHLIKTRGQQVTLRCSSQSGHNTVSWYQQALGQGPQFIFQYYREEENGRGNFPPRFSGLQFPNYSSELNVNALELDDSALYLCASSLDGGKFRNEQYFGPGTRLTVT.

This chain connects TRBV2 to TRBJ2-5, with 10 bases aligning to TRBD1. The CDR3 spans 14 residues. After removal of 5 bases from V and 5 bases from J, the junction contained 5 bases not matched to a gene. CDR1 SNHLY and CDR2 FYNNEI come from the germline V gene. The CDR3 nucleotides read TGTGCCAGCAGTCATTTGGACAGGGGGGAGACCCAGTACTTC. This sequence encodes CASSHLDRGETQYF.

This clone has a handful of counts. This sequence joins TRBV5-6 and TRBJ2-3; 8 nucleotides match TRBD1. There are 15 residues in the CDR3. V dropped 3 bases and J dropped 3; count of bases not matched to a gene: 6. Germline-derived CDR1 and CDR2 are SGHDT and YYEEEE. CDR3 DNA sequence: TGTGCCAGCAGCTATACCCGGGACAGGACAGATACGCAGTATTTT. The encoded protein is CASSYTRDRTDTQYF.

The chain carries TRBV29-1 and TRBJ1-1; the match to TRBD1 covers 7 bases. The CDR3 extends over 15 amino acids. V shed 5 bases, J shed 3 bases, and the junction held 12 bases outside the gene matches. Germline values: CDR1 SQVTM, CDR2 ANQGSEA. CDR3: CSVTGTAASDTEAFF. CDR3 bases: TGCAGCGTTACCGGGACAGCGGCTAGTGACACTGAAGCTTTCTTT. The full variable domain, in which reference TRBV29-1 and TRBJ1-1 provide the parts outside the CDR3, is SAVISQKPSRDICQRGTSLTIQCQVDSQVTMMFWYRQQPGQSLTLIATANQGSEATYESGFVIDKFPISRPNLTFSTLTVSNMSPEDSSIYLCSVTGTAASDTEAFFGQGTRLTVV.

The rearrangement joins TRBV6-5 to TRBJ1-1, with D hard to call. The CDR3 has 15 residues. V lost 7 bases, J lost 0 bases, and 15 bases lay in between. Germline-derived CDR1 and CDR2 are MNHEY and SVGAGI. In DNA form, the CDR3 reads TGTGCCAGCACCACAAAGGCGCGGGTGAACACTGAAGCTTTCTTT. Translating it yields CASTTKARVNTEAFF.

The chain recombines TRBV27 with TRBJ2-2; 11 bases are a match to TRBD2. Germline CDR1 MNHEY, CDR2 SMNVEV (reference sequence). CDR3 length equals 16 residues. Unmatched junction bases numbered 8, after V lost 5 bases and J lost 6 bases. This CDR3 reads CASSPLLAGAPGELFF. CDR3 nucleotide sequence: TGTGCCAGCAGTCCCCTACTAGCGGGAGCCCCCGGGGAGCTGTTTTTT.

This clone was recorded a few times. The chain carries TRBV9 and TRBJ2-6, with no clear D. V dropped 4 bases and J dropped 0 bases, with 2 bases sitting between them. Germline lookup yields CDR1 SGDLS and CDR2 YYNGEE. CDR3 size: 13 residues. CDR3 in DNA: TGTGCCAGCAGCACCTCTGGGGCCAACGTCCTGACTTTC. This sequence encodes CASSTSGANVLTF.

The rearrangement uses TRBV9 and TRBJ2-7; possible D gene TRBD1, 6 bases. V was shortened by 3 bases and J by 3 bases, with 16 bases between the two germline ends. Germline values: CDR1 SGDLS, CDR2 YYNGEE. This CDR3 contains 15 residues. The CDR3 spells CASSAGQNALYEQYF. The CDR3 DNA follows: TGTGCCAGCAGCGCCGGACAGAATGCCCTCTACGAGCAGTACTTC.

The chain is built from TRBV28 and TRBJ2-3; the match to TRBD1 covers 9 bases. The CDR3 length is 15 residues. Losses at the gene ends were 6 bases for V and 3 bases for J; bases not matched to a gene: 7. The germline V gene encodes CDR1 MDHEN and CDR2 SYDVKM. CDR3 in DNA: TGTGCCAGCAGAGATCCGGGACAGGGTACAGATACGCAGTATTTT. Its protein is CASRDPGQGTDTQYF.

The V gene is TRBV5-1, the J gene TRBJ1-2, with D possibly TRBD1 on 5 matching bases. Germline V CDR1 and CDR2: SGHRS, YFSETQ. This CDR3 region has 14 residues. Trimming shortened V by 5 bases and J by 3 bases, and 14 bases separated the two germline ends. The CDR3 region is CASSLLGEYYGYTF. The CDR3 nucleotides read TGCGCCAGCAGTCTTTTGGGGGAGTACTATGGCTACACCTTC.

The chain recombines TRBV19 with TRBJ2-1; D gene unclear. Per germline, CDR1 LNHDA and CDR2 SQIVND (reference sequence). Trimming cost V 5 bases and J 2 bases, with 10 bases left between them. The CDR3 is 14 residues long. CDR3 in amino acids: CASSPTGPYNEQFF. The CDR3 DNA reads TGTGCCAGTAGTCCGACGGGCCCCTACAATGAGCAGTTCTTC.

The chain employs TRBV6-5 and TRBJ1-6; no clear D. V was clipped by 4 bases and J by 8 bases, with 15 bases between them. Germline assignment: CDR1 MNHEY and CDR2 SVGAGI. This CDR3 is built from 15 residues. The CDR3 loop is CASSSTDRPHSPLHF. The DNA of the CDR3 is TGTGCCAGCAGTTCCACTGACCGTCCTCATTCACCCCTCCACTTT.

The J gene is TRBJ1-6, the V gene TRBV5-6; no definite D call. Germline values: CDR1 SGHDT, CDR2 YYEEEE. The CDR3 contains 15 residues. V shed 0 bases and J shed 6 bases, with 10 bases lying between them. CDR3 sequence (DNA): TGTGCCAGCAGCTTGGTAACACCGACTAATTCACCCCTCCACTTT. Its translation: CASSLVTPTNSPLHF.

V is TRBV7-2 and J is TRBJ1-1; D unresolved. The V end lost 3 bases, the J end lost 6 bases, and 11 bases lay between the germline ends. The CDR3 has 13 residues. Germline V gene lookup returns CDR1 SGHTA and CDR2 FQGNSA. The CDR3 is CASSFRSRPEAFF. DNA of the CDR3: TGTGCCAGCAGCTTTCGTAGCCGGCCTGAAGCTTTCTTT.

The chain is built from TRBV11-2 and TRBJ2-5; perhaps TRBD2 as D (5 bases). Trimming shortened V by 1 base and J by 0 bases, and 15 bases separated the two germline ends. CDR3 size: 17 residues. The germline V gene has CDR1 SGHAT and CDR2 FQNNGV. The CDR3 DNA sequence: TGTGCCAGCAGCTTAGGTTTTCCGGGAAAGAACCAAGAGACCCAGTACTTC. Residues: CASSLGFPGKNQETQYF. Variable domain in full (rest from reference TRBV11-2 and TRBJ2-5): EAGVAQSPRYKIIEKRQSVAFWCNPISGHATLYWYQQILGQGPKLLIQFQNNGVVDDSQLPKDRFSAERLKGVDSTLKIQPAKLEDSAVYLCASSLGFPGKNQETQYFGPGTRLLVL.

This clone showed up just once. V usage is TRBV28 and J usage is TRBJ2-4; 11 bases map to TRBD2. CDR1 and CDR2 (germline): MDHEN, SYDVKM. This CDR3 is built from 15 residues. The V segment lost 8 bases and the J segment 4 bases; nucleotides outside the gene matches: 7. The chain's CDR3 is CASGPTSGNKNIQYF. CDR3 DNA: TGTGCCAGCGGCCCGACTAGCGGGAATAAAAACATTCAGTACTTC.

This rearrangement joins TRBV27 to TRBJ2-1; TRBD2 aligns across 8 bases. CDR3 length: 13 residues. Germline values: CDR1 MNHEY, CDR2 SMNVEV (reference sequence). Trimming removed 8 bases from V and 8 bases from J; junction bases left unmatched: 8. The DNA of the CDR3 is TGTGCCAGCTGTCCGGGAGGGCGGGATGAGCAGTTCTTC. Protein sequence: CASCPGGRDEQFF.

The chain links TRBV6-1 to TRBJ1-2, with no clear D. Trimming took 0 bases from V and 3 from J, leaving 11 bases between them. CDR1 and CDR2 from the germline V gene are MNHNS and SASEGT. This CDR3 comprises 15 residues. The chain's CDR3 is CASSEAVATYYGYTF. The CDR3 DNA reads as TGTGCCAGCAGTGAAGCGGTCGCTACTTACTATGGCTACACCTTC.

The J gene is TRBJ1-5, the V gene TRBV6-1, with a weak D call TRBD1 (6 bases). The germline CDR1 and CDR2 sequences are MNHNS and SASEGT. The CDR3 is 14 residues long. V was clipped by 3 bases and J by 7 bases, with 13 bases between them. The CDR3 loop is CASSEVAGEQPQHF. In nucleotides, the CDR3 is TGTGCCAGCAGTGAGGTGGCAGGGGAACAGCCCCAGCATTTT.

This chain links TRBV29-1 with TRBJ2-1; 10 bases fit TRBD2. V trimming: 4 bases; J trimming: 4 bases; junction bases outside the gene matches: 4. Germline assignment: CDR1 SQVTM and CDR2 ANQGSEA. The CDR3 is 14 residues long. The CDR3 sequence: CSVGTSGPYNEQFF. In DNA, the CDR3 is TGCAGCGTTGGGACTAGCGGCCCGTACAATGAGCAGTTCTTC.

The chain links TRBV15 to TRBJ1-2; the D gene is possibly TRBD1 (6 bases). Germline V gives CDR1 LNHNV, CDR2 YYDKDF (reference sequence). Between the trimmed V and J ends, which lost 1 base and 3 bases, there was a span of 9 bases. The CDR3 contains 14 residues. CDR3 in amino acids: CATSRAGAYYGYTF. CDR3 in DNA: TGTGCCACCAGCAGAGCGGGGGCCTACTATGGCTACACCTTC. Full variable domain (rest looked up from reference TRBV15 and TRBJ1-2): DAMVIQNPRYQVTQFGKPVTLSCSQTLNHNVMYWYQQKSSQAPKLLFHYYDKDFNNEADTPDNFQSRRPNTSFCFLDIRSPGLGDTAMYLCATSRAGAYYGYTFGSGTRLTVV.

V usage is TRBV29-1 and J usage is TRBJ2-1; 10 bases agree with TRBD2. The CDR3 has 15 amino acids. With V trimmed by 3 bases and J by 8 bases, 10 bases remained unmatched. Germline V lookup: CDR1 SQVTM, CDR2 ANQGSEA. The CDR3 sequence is CSVEGLAGVSYEQFF. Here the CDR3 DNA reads TGCAGCGTTGAGGGCCTAGCGGGAGTTTCTTATGAGCAGTTCTTC.

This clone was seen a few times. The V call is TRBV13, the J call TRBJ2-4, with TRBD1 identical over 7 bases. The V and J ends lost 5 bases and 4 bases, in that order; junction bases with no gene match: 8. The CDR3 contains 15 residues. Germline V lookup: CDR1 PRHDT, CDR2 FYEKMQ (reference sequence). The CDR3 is CASSRLGTAKNIQYF. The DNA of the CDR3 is TGTGCCAGCAGCCGATTGGGGACAGCTAAAAACATTCAGTACTTC.

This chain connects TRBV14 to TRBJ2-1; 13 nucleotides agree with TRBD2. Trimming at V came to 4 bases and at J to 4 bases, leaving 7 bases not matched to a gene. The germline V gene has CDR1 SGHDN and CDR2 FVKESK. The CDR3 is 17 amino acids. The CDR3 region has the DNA TGTGCCAGCAGCCTCGGGACTAGCGGGAAGGTTTACAATGAGCAGTTCTTC. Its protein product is CASSLGTSGKVYNEQFF. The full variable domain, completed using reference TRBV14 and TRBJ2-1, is EAGVTQFPSHSVIEKGQTVTLRCDPISGHDNLYWYRRVMGKEIKFLLHFVKESKQDESGMPNNRFLAERTGGTYSTLKVQPAELEDSGVYFCASSLGTSGKVYNEQFFGPGTRLTVL.

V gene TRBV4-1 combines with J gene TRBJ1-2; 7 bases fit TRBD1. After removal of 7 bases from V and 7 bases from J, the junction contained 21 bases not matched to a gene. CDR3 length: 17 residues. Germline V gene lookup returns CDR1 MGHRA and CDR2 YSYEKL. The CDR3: CASNGPYDREGRSGYTF. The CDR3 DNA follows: TGCGCCAGCAACGGCCCCTACGACAGGGAGGGGAGAAGTGGCTACACCTTC.

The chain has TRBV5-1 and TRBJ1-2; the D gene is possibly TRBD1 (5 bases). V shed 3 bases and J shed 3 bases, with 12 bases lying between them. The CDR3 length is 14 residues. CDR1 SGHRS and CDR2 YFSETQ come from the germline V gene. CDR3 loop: CASSWGESHYGYTF. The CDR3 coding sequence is TGCGCCAGCAGCTGGGGGGAATCGCACTATGGCTACACCTTC.

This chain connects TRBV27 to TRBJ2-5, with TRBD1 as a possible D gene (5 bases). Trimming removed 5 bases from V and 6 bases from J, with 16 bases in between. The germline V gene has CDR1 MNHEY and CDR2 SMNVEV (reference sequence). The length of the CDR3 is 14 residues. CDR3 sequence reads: CASSPDVWTQTQYF. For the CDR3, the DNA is TGTGCCAGCAGTCCGGACGTATGGACACAGACCCAGTACTTC.

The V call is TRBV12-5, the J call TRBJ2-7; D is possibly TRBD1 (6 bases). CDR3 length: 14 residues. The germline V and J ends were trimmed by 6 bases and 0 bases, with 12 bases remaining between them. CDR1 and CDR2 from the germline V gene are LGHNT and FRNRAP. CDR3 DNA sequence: TGTGCTAGTGGGCTGGGACACCACTCCTACGAGCAGTACTTC. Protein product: CASGLGHHSYEQYF.

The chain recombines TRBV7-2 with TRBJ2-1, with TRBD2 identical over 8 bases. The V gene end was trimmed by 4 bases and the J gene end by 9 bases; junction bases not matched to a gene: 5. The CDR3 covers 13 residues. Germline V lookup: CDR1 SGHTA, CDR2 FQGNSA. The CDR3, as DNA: TGTGCCAGCAGCTGGGACGGGAGGGCTGAGCAGTTCTTC. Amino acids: CASSWDGRAEQFF.